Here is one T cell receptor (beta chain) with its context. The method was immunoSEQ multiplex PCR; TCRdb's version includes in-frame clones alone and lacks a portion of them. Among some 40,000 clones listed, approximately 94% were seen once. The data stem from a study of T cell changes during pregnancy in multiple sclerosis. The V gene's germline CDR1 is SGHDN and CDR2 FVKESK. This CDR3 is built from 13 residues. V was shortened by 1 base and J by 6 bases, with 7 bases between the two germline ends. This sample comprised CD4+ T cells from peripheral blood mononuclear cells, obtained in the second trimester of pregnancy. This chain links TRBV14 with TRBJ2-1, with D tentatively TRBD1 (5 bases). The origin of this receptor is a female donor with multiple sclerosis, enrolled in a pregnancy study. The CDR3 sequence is CASSQVGANEQFF. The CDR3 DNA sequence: TGTGCCAGCAGCCAAGTAGGGGCCAATGAGCAGTTCTTC.